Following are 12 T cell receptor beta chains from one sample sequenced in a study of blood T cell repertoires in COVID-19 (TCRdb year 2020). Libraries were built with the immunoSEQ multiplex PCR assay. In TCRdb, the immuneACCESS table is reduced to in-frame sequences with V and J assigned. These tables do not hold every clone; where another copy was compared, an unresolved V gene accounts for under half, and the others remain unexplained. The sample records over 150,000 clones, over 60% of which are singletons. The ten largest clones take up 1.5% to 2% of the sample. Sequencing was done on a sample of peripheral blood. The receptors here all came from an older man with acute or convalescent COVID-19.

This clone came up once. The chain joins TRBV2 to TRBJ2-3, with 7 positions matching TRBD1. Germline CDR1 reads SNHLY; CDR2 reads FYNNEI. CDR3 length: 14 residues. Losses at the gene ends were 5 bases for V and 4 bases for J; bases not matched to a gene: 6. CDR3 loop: CASSNYRGADTQYF. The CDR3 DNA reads TGTGCCAGCAGTAATTACAGGGGAGCAGATACGCAGTATTTT.

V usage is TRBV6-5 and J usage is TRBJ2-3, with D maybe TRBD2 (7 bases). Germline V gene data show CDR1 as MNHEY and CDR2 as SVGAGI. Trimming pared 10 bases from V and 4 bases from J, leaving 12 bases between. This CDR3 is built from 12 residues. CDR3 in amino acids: CAKGGGADTQYF. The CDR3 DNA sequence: TGTGCCAAAGGGGGGGGAGCAGATACGCAGTATTTT.

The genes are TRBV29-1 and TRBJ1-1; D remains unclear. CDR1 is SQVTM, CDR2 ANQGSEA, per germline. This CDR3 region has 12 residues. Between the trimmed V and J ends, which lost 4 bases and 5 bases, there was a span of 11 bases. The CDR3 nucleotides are TGCAGCGTTGTGGCTTTTTCTACTGAAGCTTTCTTT. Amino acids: CSVVAFSTEAFF. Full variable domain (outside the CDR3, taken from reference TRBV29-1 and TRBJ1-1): SAVISQKPSRDICQRGTSLTIQCQVDSQVTMMFWYRQQPGQSLTLIATANQGSEATYESGFVIDKFPISRPNLTFSTLTVSNMSPEDSSIYLCSVVAFSTEAFFGQGTRLTVV.

CDR3 sequence: CASSLGQGDEKLFF. The CDR3, as DNA: TGCGCCAGCAGCCTTGGACAGGGAGATGAAAAACTGTTTTTT. The J gene is TRBJ1-4, the V gene TRBV5-1, with 8 bases identical to TRBD1. V shed 4 bases and J 6 bases; nucleotides not matched to a gene: 5. CDR3 length: 14 residues. The germline V gene has CDR1 SGHRS and CDR2 YFSETQ.

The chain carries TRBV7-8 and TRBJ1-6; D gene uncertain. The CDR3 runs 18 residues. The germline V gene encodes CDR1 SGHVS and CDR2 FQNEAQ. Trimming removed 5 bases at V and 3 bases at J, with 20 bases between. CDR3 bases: TGTGCCAGCAGCCAAACCGCCCTAGGCGGGAGCTATAATTCACCCCTCCACTTT. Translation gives CASSQTALGGSYNSPLHF.

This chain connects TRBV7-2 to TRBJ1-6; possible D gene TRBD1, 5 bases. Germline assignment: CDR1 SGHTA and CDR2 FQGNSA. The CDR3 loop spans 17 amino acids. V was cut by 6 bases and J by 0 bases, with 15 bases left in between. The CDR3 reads CASSLRRQSSYNSPLHF. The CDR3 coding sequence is TGTGCCAGCAGTCTGCGCCGACAGAGCTCCTATAATTCACCCCTCCACTTT.

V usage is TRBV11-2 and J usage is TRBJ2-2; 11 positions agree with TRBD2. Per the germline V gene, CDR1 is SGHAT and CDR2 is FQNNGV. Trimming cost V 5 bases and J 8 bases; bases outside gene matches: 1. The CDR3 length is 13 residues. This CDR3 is CASSRTSGGELFF. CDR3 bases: TGTGCCAGCAGCAGGACTAGCGGGGGGGAGCTGTTTTTT. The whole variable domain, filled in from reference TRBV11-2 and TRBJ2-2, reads EAGVAQSPRYKIIEKRQSVAFWCNPISGHATLYWYQQILGQGPKLLIQFQNNGVVDDSQLPKDRFSAERLKGVDSTLKIQPAKLEDSAVYLCASSRTSGGELFFGEGSRLTVL.

CDR3: CSVNTTLSPVWNPTSTDTQYF. In DNA form, the CDR3 reads TGCAGCGTTAATACGACATTAAGTCCCGTTTGGAACCCCACTAGCACAGATACGCAGTATTTT. The genes are TRBV29-1 and TRBJ2-3, with unresolved D. The V end lost 5 bases, the J end lost 0 bases, and 33 bases lay between the germline ends. The CDR3 is made up of 21 amino acids. Looked up from germline, CDR1 is SQVTM and CDR2 is ANQGSEA.

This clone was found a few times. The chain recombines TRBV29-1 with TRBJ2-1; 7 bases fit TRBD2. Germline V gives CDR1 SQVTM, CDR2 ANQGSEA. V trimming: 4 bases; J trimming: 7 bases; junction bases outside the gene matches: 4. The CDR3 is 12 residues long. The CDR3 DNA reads TGCAGCGTTGTCCGACTAGCTAATGAGCAGTTCTTC. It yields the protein CSVVRLANEQFF.

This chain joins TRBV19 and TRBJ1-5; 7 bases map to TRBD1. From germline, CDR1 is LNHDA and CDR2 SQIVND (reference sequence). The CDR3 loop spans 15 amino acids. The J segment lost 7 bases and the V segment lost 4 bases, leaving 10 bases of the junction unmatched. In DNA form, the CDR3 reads TGTGCCAGTAGTAACATCGGACAGGCCCAGCAGCCCCAGCATTTT. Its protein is CASSNIGQAQQPQHF.

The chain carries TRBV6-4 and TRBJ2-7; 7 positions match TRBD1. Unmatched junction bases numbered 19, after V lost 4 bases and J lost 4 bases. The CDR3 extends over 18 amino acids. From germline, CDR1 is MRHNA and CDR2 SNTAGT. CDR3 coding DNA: TGTGCCAGCAGTGTCCCAGACAGGGATCGCCACAAACCTTACGAGCAGTACGTC. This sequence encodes CASSVPDRDRHKPYEQYV.

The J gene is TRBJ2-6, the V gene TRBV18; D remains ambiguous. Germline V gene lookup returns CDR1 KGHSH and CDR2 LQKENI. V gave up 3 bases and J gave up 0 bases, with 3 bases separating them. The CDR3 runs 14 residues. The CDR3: CASSPASGANVLTF. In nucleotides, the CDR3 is TGTGCCAGCTCACCGGCCTCTGGGGCCAACGTCCTGACTTTC.